This T cell receptor beta chain was sequenced during a study of blood T cell repertoires in COVID-19. At the level of the study: Acute and convalescent COVID-19 samples came from the United States, Italy and Spain. PBMCs, B-cell-depleted T cells, or T cells were the source of the cDNA or gDNA that made up the material.

Original analysis: How many nucleated cells were present was estimated from reference gene primer amplification. Using immunoSEQ multiplex PCR, the repertoire was profiled, and TCRdb retains in-frame clones only, with some absent. The DNA was the basis for D and trimming; V, J and clone size are from that table. The sample shows roughly 160,000 clones, under 90% of them seen only once. The CDR3 length is 17 residues. CDR1 and CDR2 from the germline V gene are SGHRS and YFSETQ. Trimming at V came to 3 bases and at J to 4 bases, leaving 12 bases not matched to a gene. The sequenced material came from peripheral blood. J is TRBJ2-1 and V is TRBV5-1, with 8 bases matching TRBD1. The source of this sequence is a woman older than 75 with active or convalescent COVID-19. The CDR3 DNA is TGCGCCAGCAGCTGGCGGGGACAGGCTAGAAGATACAATGAGCAGTTCTTC. Its translation: CASSWRGQARRYNEQFF.